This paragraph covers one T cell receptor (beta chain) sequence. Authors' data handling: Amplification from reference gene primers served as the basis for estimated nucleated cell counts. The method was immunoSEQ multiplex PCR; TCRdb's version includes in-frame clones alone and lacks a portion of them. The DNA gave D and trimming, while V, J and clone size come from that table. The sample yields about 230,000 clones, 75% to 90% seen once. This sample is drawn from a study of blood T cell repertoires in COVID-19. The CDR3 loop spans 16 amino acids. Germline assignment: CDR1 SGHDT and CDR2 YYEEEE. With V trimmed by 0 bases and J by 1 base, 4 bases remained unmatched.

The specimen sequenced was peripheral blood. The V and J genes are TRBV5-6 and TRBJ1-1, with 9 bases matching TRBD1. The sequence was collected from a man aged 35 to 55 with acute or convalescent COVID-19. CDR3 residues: CASSLGTGGGNTEAFF. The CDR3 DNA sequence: TGTGCCAGCAGCTTGGGTACAGGGGGCGGGAACACTGAAGCTTTCTTT.